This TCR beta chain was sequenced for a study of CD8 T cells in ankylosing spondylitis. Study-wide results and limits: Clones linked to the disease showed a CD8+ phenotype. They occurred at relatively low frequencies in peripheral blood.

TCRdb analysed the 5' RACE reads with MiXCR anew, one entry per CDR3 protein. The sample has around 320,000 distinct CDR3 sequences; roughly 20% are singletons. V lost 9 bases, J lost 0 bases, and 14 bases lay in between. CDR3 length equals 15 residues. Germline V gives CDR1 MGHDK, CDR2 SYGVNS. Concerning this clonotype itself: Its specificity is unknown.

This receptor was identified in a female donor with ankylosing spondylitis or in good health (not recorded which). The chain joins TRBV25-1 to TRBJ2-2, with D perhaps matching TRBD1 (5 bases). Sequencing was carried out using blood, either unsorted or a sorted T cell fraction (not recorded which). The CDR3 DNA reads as TGTGCCAGTAGAGACAGCCCCGCGAACACCGGGGAGCTGTTTTTT. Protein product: CASRDSPANTGELFF.